This T cell receptor beta chain derives from a study of T cells after yellow fever vaccination. V was cut by 0 bases and J by 2 bases, with 11 bases left in between. The CDR3 consists of 15 residues. The germline gives CDR1 LNHNV, CDR2 YYDKDF (reference sequence). TCRdb fed the 5' RACE reads into MiXCR, producing one record per CDR3 protein. The sample comprises more than 95,000 distinct CDR3 sequences, roughly 15% of which are singletons, and more than 40% rests with the top ten. The chain carries TRBV15 and TRBJ2-7, with a possible D match to TRBD1 (5 bases). The TCR originated in a man aged 18 to 35 who received the YFV17D yellow fever vaccine. The input for sequencing was CD8+ T cells sorted from PBMCs, taken 5 days after the yellow fever booster vaccination. CDR3 in amino acids: CATSRDGRRAYEQYF. CDR3 in DNA: TGTGCCACCAGCAGAGATGGTCGCAGGGCCTACGAGCAGTACTTC. The variable domain in full, completed from reference TRBV15 and TRBJ2-7, reads DAMVIQNPRYQVTQFGKPVTLSCSQTLNHNVMYWYQQKSSQAPKLLFHYYDKDFNNEADTPDNFQSRRPNTSFCFLDIRSPGLGDTAMYLCATSRDGRRAYEQYFGPGTRLTVT.